This T cell receptor beta chain is from a study of blood T cell repertoires in COVID-19. Turning to the study itself: In each case, the material was cDNA or gDNA derived from T cells, B-cell-depleted T cells, or PBMCs.

Assay: immunoSEQ multiplex PCR; the TCRdb copy retains only in-frame clones and omits some. This sample has 300,000 or so clones, with about 88% found just once. The sample comprised PBMCs or T cells enriched from blood (not recorded which). The TCR originated in a woman in her twenties or thirties who had recovered from COVID-19.

CDR3 residues: CASRQYTSGTGGTEAFF. As DNA, the CDR3 is TGTGCCAGCAGGCAATATACGTCCGGGACAGGGGGCACTGAAGCTTTCTTT. The chain employs TRBV27 and TRBJ1-1; 11 bases are a match to TRBD1. Unmatched junction bases numbered 13, after V lost 6 bases and J lost 4 bases. The germline gives CDR1 MNHEY, CDR2 SMNVEV (reference sequence). The CDR3 runs 17 residues.